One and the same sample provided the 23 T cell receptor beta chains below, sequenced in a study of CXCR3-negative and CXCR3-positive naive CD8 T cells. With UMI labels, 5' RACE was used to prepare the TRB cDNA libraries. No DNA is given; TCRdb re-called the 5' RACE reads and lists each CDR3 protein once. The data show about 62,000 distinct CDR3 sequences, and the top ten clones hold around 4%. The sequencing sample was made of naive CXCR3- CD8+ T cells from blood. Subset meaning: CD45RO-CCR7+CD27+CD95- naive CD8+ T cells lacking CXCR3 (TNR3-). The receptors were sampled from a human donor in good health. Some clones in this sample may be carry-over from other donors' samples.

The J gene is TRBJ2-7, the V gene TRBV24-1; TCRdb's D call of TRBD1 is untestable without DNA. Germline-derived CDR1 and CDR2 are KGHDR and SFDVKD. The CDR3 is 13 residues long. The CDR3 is CATGGQGTYEQYF.

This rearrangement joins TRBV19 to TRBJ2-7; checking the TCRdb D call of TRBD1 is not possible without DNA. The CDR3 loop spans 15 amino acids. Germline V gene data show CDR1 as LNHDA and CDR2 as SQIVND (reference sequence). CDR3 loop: CASRIGDRGSNEQYF.

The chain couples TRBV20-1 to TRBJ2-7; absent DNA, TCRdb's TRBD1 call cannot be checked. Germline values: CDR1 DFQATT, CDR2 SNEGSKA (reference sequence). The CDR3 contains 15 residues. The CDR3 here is CSARGLRAPGYEQYF.

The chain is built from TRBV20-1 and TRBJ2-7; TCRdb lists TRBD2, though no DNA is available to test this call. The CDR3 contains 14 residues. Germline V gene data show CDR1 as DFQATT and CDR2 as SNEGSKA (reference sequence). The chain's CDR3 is CSARGGGIAEEQYF.

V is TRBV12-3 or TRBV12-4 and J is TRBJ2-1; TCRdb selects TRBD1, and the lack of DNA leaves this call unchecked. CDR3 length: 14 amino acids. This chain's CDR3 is CASSFSGNYNEQFF.

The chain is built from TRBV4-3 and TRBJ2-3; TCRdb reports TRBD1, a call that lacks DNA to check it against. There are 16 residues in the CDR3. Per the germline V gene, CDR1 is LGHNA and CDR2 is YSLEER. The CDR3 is CASSQTTGVVTDTQYF.

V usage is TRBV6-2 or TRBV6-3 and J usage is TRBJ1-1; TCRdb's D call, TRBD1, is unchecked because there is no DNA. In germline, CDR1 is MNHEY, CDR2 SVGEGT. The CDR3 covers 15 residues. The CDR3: CASSTQGTANTEAFF.

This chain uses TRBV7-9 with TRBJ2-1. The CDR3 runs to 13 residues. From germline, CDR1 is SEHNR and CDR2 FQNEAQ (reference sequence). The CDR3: CASSLTEDNEQFF.

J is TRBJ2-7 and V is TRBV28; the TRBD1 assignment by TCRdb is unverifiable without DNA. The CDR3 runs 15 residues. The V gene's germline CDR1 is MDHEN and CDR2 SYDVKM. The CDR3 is CASTLLRTGTYEQYF.

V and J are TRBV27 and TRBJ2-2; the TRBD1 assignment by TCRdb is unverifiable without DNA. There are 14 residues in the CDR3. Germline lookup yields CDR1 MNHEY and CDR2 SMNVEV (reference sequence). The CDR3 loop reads CASSIQGNTGELFF.

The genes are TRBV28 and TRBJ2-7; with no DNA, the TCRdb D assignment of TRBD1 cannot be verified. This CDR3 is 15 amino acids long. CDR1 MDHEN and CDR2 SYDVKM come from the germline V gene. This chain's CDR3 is CASTLSAGTVYEQYF.

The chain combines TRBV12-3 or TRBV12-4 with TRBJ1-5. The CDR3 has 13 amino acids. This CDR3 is CASSPQKNQPQHF.

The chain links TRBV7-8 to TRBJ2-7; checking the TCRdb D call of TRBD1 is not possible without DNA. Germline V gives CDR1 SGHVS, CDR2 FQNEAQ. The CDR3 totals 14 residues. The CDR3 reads CASSPSGGFYEQYF.

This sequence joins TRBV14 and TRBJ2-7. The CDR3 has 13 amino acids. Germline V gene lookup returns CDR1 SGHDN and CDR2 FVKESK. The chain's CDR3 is CASTDHVSYEQYF.

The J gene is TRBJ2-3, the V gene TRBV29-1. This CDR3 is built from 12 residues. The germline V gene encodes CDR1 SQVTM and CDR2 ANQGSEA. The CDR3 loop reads CSAIKYTDTQYF.

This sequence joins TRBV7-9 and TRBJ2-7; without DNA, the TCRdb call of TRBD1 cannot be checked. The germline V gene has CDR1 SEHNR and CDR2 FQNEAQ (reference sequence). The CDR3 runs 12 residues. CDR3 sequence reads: CASSHPGGEQYF.

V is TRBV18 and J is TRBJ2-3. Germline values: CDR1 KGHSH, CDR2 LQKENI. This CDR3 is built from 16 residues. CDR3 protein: CASSPLDLPVGDTQYF.

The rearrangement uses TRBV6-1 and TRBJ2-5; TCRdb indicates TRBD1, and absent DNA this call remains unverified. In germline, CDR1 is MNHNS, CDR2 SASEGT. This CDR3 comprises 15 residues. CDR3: CASSYSGGAGETQYF.

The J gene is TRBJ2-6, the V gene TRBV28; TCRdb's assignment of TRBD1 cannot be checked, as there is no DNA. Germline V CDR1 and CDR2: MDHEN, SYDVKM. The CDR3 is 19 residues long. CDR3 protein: CASSSRGAGGAYGANVLTF.

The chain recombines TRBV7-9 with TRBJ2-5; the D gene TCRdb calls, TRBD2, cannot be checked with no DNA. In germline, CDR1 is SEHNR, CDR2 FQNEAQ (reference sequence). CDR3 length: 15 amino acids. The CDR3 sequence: CASEGLAGFGETQYF.

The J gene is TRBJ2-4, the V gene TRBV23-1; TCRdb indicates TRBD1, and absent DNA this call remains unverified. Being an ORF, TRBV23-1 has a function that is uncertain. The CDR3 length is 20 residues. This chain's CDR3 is CASINGRSGAGRLAKNIQYF.

The CDR3 sequence: CASRETGAGEKLFF. The chain joins TRBV12-3 or TRBV12-4 to TRBJ1-4; the TCRdb D gene call, TRBD1, has no DNA to confirm it. The CDR3 sequence is 14 residues long.

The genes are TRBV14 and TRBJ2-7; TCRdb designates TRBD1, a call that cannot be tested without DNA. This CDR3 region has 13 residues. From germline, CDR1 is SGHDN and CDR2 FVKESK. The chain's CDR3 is CASSAGQGHEQYF.